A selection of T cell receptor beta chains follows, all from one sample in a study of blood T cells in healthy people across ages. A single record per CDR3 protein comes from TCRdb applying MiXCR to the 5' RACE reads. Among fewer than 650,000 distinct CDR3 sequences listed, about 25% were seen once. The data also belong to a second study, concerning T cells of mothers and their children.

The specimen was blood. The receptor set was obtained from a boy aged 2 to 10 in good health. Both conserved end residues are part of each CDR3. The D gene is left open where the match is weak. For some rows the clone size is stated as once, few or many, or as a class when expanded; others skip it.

DNA: TGTGCCAGCAGTAGCAGTAAGACAGGAGGACCCTTGGCTAACTTC; CDR3: CASSSSKTGGPLANF; D: NA; J: TRBJ2-7; V: TRBV11-2; size: NA
DNA: TGCAGCGTTGAAGGGGGAACGGGGGGGCCGAGTGAGCAGTTCTTC; CDR3: CSVEGGTGGPSEQFF; D: TRBD2; J: TRBJ2-1; V: TRBV29-1; size: NA
DNA: TGCAGTGCGGGGGACAGGGGGCGGGAAGAGACCCAGTACTTC; CDR3: CSAGDRGREETQYF; D: TRBD1; J: TRBJ2-5; V: TRBV20-1; size: NA
DNA: TGTGCCAGCAGCAGCCCCTGGACGGACTTCTCTGGAAACACCATATATTTT; CDR3: CASSSPWTDFSGNTIYF; D: NA; J: TRBJ1-3; V: TRBV11-2; size: few
DNA: TGTGCCAGCAGCAGGCCCTGGTCCCAGGGCTACGAGCAGTACTTC; CDR3: CASSRPWSQGYEQYF; D: NA; J: TRBJ2-7; V: TRBV21-1; size: few
DNA: TGTGCCAGCAGCCCGGGACAGGGGGGACAAACCCAAGAGACCCAGTACTTC; CDR3: CASSPGQGGQTQETQYF; D: TRBD1; J: TRBJ2-5; V: TRBV7-9; size: few
DNA: TGCGCCAGCAGCCTGACAGGACCCCCAGATACGCAGTATTTT; CDR3: CASSLTGPPDTQYF; D: NA; J: TRBJ2-3; V: TRBV5-1; size: NA
DNA: TGTGCCACCAGGAGAGTCGGACTCACGAGTGGGGACAAAAACATTCAGTACTTC; CDR3: CATRRVGLTSGDKNIQYF; D: NA; J: TRBJ2-4; V: TRBV24-1; size: few
DNA: TGTGCCAGCAGTCTACGTCTCTTGGCAGGGAGGAACACTGAAGCTTTCTTT; CDR3: CASSLRLLAGRNTEAFF; D: NA; J: TRBJ1-1; V: TRBV12-3/TRBV12-4; size: NA
DNA: TGTGCCTGGAGTGTACAGGGGGGAAAGTTCTTC; CDR3: CAWSVQGGKFF; D: TRBD1; J: TRBJ2-5; V: TRBV30; size: few
DNA: TGTGCCACCAGTACCCAGGGGGCTATGGGGATTGAGCAGTTCTTC; CDR3: CATSTQGAMGIEQFF; D: TRBD1; J: TRBJ2-1; V: TRBV24-1; size: many
DNA: TGTGCCACCAGCAGAGAGACAGGGGTCGTCCAAGAGACCCAGTACTTC; CDR3: CATSRETGVVQETQYF; D: TRBD1; J: TRBJ2-5; V: TRBV15; size: NA
DNA: TGCAGTGCGCCCCGGGACAATCCTAACTATGGCTACACCTTC; CDR3: CSAPRDNPNYGYTF; D: NA; J: TRBJ1-2; V: TRBV20-1; size: NA
DNA: TGTGCCAGCAGCTTAGCGCTAGGCATGAACACTGAAGCTTTCTTT; CDR3: CASSLALGMNTEAFF; D: NA; J: TRBJ1-1; V: TRBV7-9; size: few
DNA: TGTGCCAGCAGGGGGCAGGGGATTTACAATGAGCAGTTCTTC; CDR3: CASRGQGIYNEQFF; D: NA; J: TRBJ2-1; V: TRBV12-3/TRBV12-4; size: NA
DNA: TGTGCCAGTAGACCTGGGACAGGGAAGAATGGCTACACCTTC; CDR3: CASRPGTGKNGYTF; D: TRBD1; J: TRBJ1-2; V: TRBV19; size: NA
DNA: TGTGCCAGCAGCTTCGGGGTCAGGAATGAGCAGTTCTTC; CDR3: CASSFGVRNEQFF; D: NA; J: TRBJ2-1; V: TRBV7-2; size: once
DNA: TGTGCCAGCTCACCAGCGGTCCACACAGATACGCAGTATTTT; CDR3: CASSPAVHTDTQYF; D: NA; J: TRBJ2-3; V: TRBV18; size: few
DNA: TGTGCCAGCAGCTTAGCTACAGGGGGCAACTATGGCTACACCTTC; CDR3: CASSLATGGNYGYTF; D: TRBD1; J: TRBJ1-2; V: TRBV7-2; size: many
DNA: TGCAGTGCTAGGGATCTGAGACAGGGAAAGTACACAGATACGCAGTATTTT; CDR3: CSARDLRQGKYTDTQYF; D: TRBD1; J: TRBJ2-3; V: TRBV20-1; size: few
DNA: TGTGCCATCAGTGAGACAGCGGGGGGGAGCACAGATACGCAGTATTTT; CDR3: CAISETAGGSTDTQYF; D: TRBD2; J: TRBJ2-3; V: TRBV10-3; size: NA
DNA: TGTGCCTGGCAGCGGGAGGGCCACACCGGGGGGCTGTTTTTT; CDR3: CAWQREGHTGGLFF; D: TRBD2; J: TRBJ2-2; V: TRBV30; size: NA
DNA: TGTGCCAGCAGCCAAATGGGACGGAGTGAAGCTTTCTTT; CDR3: CASSQMGRSEAFF; D: NA; J: TRBJ1-1; V: TRBV4-2; size: NA
DNA: TGCAGCTCCACGACAGGGGAGGTTGGGTATGGCTACACCTTC; CDR3: CSSTTGEVGYGYTF; D: TRBD1; J: TRBJ1-2; V: TRBV29-1; size: NA
DNA: TGCAGTGCCTCTCTAGCGGGGTACACAGATACGCAGTATTTT; CDR3: CSASLAGYTDTQYF; D: TRBD2; J: TRBJ2-3; V: TRBV20-1; size: NA
DNA: TGTGCCAGCAGTGGGGGCTGGGGACAGATTAATTCACCCCTCCACTTT; CDR3: CASSGGWGQINSPLHF; D: TRBD1; J: TRBJ1-6; V: TRBV2; size: few
DNA: TGTGCCAGCAGCCAAGATGGTAGTTCAGATACGCAGTATTTT; CDR3: CASSQDGSSDTQYF; D: NA; J: TRBJ2-3; V: TRBV4-2; size: NA
DNA: TGCAGTGCTAGAGATCGGCTAGCGGGAACCTCCTACAATGAGCAGTTCTTC; CDR3: CSARDRLAGTSYNEQFF; D: TRBD2; J: TRBJ2-1; V: TRBV20-1; size: NA
DNA: TGTGCCACCAGTGATTCCGGGAATCAGCCCCAGCATTTT; CDR3: CATSDSGNQPQHF; D: NA; J: TRBJ1-5; V: TRBV24-1; size: few
DNA: TGTGCCAGCAGCTTTGGGCTAGCGGGCCGCTACGAGCAGTACTTC; CDR3: CASSFGLAGRYEQYF; D: TRBD2; J: TRBJ2-7; V: TRBV7-9; size: few
DNA: TGTGCCAGCAGCACGGGGGGTGGACGCTACGAGCAGTACTTC; CDR3: CASSTGGGRYEQYF; D: TRBD2; J: TRBJ2-7; V: TRBV11-2; size: NA
DNA: TGCGCCAGCAGCTTGGCCCCAGGGATTTCCTACAATGAGCAGTTCTTC; CDR3: CASSLAPGISYNEQFF; D: NA; J: TRBJ2-1; V: TRBV5-1; size: few
DNA: TGTGCCAGCAGCTTACGGACAGCCCCTCTCTCTGGAAACACCATATATTTT; CDR3: CASSLRTAPLSGNTIYF; D: NA; J: TRBJ1-3; V: TRBV7-2; size: NA
DNA: TGTGCCAGCAGCTTAGGTATTCTAGAGAACGTCTACAATGAGCAGTTCTTC; CDR3: CASSLGILENVYNEQFF; D: NA; J: TRBJ2-1; V: TRBV11-3; size: NA
DNA: TGTGCCGGCAGCCAAGCCCCTACGAGCAGGGGGAGGTTGGGCAACACTGAAGCTTTCTTT; CDR3: CAGSQAPTSRGRLGNTEAFF; D: TRBD1; J: TRBJ1-1; V: TRBV3-1; size: once
DNA: TGTGCCAGCAGTCGACTAGCGGGAGGGCAAGAGACCCAGTACTTC; CDR3: CASSRLAGGQETQYF; D: TRBD2; J: TRBJ2-5; V: TRBV7-9; size: many
DNA: TGCAGTGCTAGAGTTCCAGGCCCCCGAATGCGCTCTGGGGCCAACGTCCTGACTTTC; CDR3: CSARVPGPRMRSGANVLTF; D: NA; J: TRBJ2-6; V: TRBV20-1; size: many
DNA: TGTGCCAGCAGTCCAACAGGCCCCTCCTACAATGAGCAGTTCTTC; CDR3: CASSPTGPSYNEQFF; D: NA; J: TRBJ2-1; V: TRBV6-5; size: NA
DNA: TGCGCCAGCAGCTTGGGACAGCAGCCTTATGGCTACACCTTC; CDR3: CASSLGQQPYGYTF; D: NA; J: TRBJ1-2; V: TRBV5-1; size: NA
DNA: TGCGCCAGCAGCTTGGGACAGGGTGTTAGCTCTGGGGCCAACGTCCTGACTTTC; CDR3: CASSLGQGVSSGANVLTF; D: TRBD1; J: TRBJ2-6; V: TRBV5-1; size: NA
DNA: TGTGCCGGCAGTTACTCGAAAGCATCCTACGAGCAGTACTTC; CDR3: CAGSYSKASYEQYF; D: NA; J: TRBJ2-7; V: TRBV6-5; size: NA
DNA: TGTGCCAGCAGTTTAAAGGGAGGGGCCCAGCCCCAGCATTTT; CDR3: CASSLKGGAQPQHF; D: NA; J: TRBJ1-5; V: TRBV12-3/TRBV12-4; size: NA